This TCR beta chain was captured by sequencing in a study of T cells expressing NK-cell markers. About the study: Sorted CD3+CD56-NKG2C+, CD3+CD56+NKG2C+ and CD3+CD56+NKG2C- T cells supplied the TCR beta repertoires. HCMV serostatus: seven of eight sequenced donors positive, one negative.

On this clonotype itself: As yet, its antigen is unknown.

Germline V lookup: CDR1 SGHTA, CDR2 FQGNSA. CDR3 length equals 16 residues. Broader study findings: In a group of about 6 donors, dominant NKG2C+ clonotypes represented about 1.0-8% of CD8+ T cells.

5'RACE template switching with UMIs produced the TCR beta cDNA. Reprocessing the 5' RACE reads, TCRdb reports a single entry for every CDR3 protein and omits DNA. Its clone listing holds around 550,000 distinct CDR3 sequences. This clonotype originated in a man aged 18 to 30 in good health. The gene calls are TRBV7-2 and TRBJ1-5; TCRdb designates TRBD1, a call that cannot be tested without DNA. The sample comprised blood T cells: a sorted CD56 or NKG2C T cell subset, CD4+ or CD8+ T cells, or bulk PBMC T cells (not recorded which). The CDR3 sequence: CASSSGTGLNLSPQHF.